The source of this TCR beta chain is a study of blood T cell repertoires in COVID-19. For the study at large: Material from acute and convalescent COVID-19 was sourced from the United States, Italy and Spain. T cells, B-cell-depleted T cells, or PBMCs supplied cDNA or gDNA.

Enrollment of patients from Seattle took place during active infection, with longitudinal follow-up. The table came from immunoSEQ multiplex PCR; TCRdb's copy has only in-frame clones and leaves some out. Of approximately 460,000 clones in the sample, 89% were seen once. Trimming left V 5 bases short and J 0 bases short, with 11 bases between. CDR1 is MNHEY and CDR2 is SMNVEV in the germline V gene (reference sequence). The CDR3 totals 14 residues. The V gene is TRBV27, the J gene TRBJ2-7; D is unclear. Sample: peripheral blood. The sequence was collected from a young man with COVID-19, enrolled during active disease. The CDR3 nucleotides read TGTGCCAGCAGTCGGGTTGGCCACTCCTACGAGCAGTACTTC. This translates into CASSRVGHSYEQYF.